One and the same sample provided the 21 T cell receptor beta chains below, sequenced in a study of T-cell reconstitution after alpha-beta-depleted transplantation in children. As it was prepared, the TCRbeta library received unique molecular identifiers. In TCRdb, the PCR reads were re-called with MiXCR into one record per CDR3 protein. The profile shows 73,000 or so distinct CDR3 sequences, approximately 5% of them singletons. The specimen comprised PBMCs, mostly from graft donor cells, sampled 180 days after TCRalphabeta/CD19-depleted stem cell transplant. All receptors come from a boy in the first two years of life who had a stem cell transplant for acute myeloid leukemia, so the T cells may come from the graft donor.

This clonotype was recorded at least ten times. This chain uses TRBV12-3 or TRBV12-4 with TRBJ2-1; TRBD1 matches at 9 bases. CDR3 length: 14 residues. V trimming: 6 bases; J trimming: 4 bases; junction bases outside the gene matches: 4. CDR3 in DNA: TGTGCCAGCAGCTGGACAGGGGCTTACAATGAGCAGTTCTTC. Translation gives CASSWTGAYNEQFF.

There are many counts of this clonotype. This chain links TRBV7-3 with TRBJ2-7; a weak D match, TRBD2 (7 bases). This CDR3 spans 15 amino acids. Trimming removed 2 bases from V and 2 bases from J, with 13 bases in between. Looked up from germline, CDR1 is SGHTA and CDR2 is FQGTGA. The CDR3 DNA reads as TGTGCCAGCAGCTTAGACGGGGGGCCCCCCTACGAGCAGTACTTC. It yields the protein CASSLDGGPPYEQYF.

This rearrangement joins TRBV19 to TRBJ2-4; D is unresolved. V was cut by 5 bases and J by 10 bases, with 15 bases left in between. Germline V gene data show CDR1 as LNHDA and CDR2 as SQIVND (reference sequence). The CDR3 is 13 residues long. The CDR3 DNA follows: TGTGCCAGTAGTGCTCCTTCCCCGGGTATTCAGTACTTC. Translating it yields CASSAPSPGIQYF. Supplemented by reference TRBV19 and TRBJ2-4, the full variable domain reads DGGITQSPKYLFRKEGQNVTLSCEQNLNHDAMYWYRQDPGQGLRLIYYSQIVNDFQKGDIAEGYSVSREKKESFPLTVTSAQKNPTAFYLCASSAPSPGIQYFGAGTRLSVL.

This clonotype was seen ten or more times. CDR3 nucleotides: TGTGCCAGCAGCCAGGGTCGGGGATGGGAAGAGACCCAGTACTTC. As protein: CASSQGRGWEETQYF. The genes are TRBV7-8 and TRBJ2-5; perhaps D is TRBD1 or TRBD2 (5 bases each). Germline lookup yields CDR1 SGHVS and CDR2 FQNEAQ. The CDR3 is 15 residues long. The V gene lost 5 bases and the J gene lost 3 bases, with 16 bases spanning the gap.

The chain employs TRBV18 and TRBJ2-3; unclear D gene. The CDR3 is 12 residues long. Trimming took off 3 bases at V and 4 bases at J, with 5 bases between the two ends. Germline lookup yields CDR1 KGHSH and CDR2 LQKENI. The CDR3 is CASSPLSDTQYF. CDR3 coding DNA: TGTGCCAGCTCACCCCTCTCAGATACGCAGTATTTT.

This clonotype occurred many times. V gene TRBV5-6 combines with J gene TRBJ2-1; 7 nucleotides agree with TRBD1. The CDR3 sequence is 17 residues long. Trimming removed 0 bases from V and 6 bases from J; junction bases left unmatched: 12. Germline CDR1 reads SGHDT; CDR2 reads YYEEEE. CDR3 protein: CASSLGVGPDRVNEQFF. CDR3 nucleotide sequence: TGTGCCAGCAGCTTGGGAGTGGGGCCTGACAGGGTCAATGAGCAGTTCTTC.

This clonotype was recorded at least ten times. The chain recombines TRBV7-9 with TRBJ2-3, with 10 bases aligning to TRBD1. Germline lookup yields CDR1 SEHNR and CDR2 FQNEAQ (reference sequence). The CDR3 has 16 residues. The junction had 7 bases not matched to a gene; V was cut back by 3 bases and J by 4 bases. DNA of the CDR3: TGTGCCAGCAGCTTGGGCCGGGACAGGGGCTCAGATACGCAGTATTTT. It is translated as CASSLGRDRGSDTQYF.

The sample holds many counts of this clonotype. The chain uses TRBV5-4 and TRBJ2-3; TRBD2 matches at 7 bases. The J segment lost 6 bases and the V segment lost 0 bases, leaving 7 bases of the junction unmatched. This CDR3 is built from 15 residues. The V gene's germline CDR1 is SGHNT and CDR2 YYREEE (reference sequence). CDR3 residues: CASSLGVGGMDTQYF. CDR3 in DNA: TGTGCCAGCAGCTTGGGGGTGGGGGGGATGGATACGCAGTATTTT.

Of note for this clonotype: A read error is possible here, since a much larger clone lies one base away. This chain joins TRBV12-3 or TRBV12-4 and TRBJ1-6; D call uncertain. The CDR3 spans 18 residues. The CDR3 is CAISFSAQRSSHNSPLHF. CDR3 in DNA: TGTGCCATCAGTTTTTCCGCACAGCGAAGCTCACATAATTCACCCCTCCACTTT.

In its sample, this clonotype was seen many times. Here the CDR3 reads CASSLSLHQETQYF. The CDR3 region has the DNA TGTGCCAGCAGTTTATCCCTCCATCAAGAGACCCAGTACTTC. V gene TRBV12-3 or TRBV12-4 combines with J gene TRBJ2-5; D is ambiguous. V was cut by 2 bases and J by 2 bases, with 9 bases left in between. CDR3 length: 14 amino acids.

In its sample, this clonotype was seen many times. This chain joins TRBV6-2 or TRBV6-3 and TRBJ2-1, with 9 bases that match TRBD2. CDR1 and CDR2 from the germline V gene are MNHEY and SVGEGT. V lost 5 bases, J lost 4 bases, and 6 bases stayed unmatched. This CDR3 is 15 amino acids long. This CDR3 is CASSPRGRGYNEQFF. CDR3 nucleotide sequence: TGTGCCAGCAGTCCCCGCGGGAGGGGTTACAATGAGCAGTTCTTC.

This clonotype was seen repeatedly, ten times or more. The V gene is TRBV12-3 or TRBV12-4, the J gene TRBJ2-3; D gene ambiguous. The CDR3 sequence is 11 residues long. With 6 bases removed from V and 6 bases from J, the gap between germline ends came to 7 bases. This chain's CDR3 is CASSLRDTQYF. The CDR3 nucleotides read TGTGCCAGCAGCCTCAGGGATACGCAGTATTTT.

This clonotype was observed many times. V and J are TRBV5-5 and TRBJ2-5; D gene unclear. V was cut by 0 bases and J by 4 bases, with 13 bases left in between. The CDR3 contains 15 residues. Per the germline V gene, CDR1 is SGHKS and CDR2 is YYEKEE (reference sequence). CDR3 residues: CASSLARADGETQYF. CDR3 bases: TGTGCCAGCAGCTTGGCCCGGGCCGACGGAGAGACCCAGTACTTC.

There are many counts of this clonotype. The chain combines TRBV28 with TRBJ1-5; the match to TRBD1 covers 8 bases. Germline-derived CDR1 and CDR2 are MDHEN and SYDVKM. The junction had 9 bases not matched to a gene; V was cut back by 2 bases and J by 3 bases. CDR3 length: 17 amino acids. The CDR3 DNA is TGTGCCAGCAGTTTAAGGACAGGGCTCAGAATCAATCAGCCCCAGCATTTT. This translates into CASSLRTGLRINQPQHF.

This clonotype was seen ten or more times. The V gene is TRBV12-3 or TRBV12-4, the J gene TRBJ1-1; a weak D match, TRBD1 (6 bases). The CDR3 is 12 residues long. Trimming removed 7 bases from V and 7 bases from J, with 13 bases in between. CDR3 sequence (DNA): TGTGCCAGCATCTCCAGGGGTAATGAAGCTTTCTTT. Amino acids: CASISRGNEAFF.

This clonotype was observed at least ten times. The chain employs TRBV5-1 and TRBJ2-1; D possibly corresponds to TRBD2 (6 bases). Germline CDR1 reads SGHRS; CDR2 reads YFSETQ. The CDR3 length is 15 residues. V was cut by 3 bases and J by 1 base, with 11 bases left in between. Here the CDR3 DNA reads TGCGCCAGCAGCTGGGGGGACCGTTCCTACAATGAGCAGTTCTTC. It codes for CASSWGDRSYNEQFF.

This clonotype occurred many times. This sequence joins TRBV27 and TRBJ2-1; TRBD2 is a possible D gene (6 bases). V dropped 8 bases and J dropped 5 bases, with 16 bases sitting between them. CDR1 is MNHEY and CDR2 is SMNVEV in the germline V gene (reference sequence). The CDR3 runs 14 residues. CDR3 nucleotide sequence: TGTGCCAGCGGACCCCTAGCGACTCACAATGAGCAGTTCTTC. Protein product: CASGPLATHNEQFF.

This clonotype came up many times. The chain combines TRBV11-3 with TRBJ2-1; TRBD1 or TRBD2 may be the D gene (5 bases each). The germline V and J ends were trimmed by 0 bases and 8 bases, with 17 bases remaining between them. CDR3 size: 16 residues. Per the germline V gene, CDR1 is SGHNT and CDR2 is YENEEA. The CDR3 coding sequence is TGTGCCAGCAGCTTAGATCCTGGGACCTCAGGACATGAGCAGTTCTTC. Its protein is CASSLDPGTSGHEQFF.

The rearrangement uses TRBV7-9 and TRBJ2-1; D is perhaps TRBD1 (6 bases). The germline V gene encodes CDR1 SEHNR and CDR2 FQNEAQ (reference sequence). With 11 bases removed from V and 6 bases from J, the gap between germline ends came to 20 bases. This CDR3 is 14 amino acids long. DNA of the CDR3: TGTGCCGCCCCGGGACCCCCAGGGGTCAATGAGCAGTTCTTC. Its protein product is CAAPGPPGVNEQFF. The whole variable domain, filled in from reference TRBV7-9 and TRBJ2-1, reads DTGVSQNPRHKITKRGQNVTFRCDPISEHNRLYWYRQTLGQGPEFLTYFQNEAQLEKSRLLSDRFSAERPKGSFSTLEIQRTEQGDSAMYLCAAPGPPGVNEQFFGPGTRLTVL.

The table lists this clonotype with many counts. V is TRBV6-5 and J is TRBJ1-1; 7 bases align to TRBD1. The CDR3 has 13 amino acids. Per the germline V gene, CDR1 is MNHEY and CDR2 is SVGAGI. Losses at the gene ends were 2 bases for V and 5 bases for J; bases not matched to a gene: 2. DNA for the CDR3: TGTGCCAGCAGTTACAGGGGGCGGACTGAAGCTTTCTTT. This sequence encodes CASSYRGRTEAFF.

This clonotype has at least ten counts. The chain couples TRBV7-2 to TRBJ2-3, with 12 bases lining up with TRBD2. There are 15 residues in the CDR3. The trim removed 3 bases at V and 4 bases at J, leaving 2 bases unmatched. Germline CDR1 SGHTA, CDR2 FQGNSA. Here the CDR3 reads CASSFASGGADTQYF. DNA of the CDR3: TGTGCCAGCAGCTTCGCTAGCGGGGGGGCAGATACGCAGTATTTT.